The TCR beta chain described here comes from a study of CD8 T cells in Susac syndrome. Random hexamers were used to reverse transcribe about 0.45 to 1 ug of RNA. MiXCR, run by TCRdb on the immunoSEQ multiplex PCR reads, gives a single entry per CDR3 protein. The table has about 50,000 distinct CDR3 sequences, roughly 93% seen once. Germline loops: CDR1 MNHNS, CDR2 SASEGT. The CDR3 has 15 amino acids. This sequence originates from a human donor with multiple sclerosis. Sample: CD8+ T cells from PBMCs. The chain employs TRBV6-1 and TRBJ2-1; no reliable D call. The J call is doubtful: the DNA matches TRBJ2-7 better. CDR3: CASTFRRAESYEQYF. CDR3 nucleotide sequence: TGTGCCAGCACCTTTCGCCGGGCCGAGAGTTACGAGCAGTACTTC.